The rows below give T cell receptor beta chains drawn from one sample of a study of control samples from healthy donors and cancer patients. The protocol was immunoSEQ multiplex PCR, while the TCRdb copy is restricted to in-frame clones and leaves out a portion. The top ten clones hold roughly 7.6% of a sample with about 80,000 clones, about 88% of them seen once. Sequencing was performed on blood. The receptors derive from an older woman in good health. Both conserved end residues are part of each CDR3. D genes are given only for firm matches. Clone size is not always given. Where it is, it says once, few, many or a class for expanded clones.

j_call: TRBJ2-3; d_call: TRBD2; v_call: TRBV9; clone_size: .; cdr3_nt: TGTGCCAGCTCGAACGTAGCGGGAGTGGGGGATACGCAGTATTTT; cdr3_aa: CASSNVAGVGDTQYF
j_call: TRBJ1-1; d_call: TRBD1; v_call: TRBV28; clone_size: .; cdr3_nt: TGTGCCAGCACCCAGGGGGGGAACACTGAAGCTTTCTTT; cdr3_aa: CASTQGGNTEAFF
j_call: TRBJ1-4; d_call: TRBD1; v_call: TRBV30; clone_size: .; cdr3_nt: TGTGCCTGGAGTAGACAGGGTATTAATGAAAAACTGTTTTTT; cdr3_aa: CAWSRQGINEKLFF
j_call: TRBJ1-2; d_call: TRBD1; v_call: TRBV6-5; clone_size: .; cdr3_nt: TGTGCCAGCAGGGGACAGGCCGGTTACTATGGCTACACCTTC; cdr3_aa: CASRGQAGYYGYTF
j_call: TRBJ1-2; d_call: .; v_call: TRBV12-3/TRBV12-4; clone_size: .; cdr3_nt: TGTGCCAGCAGTTTTCTGGCGAGCGGTGGCTACACCTTC; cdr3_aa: CASSFLASGGYTF
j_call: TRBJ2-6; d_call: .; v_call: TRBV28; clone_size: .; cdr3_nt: TGTGCCAGCATCCAGGGGGGCTCTGGGGCCAACGTCCTGACTTTC; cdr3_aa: CASIQGGSGANVLTF
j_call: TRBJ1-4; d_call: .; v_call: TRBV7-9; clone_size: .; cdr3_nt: TGTGCCAGCAGCTCAGACTCCCTGGGGGAAAAACTGTTTTTT; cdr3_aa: CASSSDSLGEKLFF
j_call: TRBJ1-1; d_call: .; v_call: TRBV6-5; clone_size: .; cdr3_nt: TGTGCCAGCAGACCCCGGGGAAAGAACACTGAAGCTTTCTTT; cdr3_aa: CASRPRGKNTEAFF
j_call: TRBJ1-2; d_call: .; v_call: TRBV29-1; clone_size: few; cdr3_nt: TGCAGCGCGGGGGATGGCTACACCTTC; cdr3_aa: CSAGDGYTF
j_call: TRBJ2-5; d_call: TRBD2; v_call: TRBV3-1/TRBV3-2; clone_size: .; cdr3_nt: TGTGCCAGCAGCCAAGGACTAGCGGAAGAGACCCAGTACTTC; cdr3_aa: CASSQGLAEETQYF
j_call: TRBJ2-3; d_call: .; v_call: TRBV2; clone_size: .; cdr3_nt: TGTGCCTCCGTAGAGGGACCCCCCCCAGATACGCAGTATTTT; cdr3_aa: CASVEGPPPDTQYF
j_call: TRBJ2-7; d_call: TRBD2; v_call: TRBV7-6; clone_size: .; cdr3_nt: TGTGCCAGCAGACCCAACGCGGGAGGTTATCACGAGCAGTACTTC; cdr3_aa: CASRPNAGGYHEQYF
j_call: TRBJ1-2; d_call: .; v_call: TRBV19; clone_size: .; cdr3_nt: TGTGCCAGTAGTATCTTTCGGGGAGGTAACTATGGCTACACCTTC; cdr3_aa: CASSIFRGGNYGYTF
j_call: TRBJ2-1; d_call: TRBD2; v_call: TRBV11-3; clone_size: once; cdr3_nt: TGTGCCAGCAGCTTAGCCGCCAGCCGGGGGGATGAGCAGTTCTTC; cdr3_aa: CASSLAASRGDEQFF
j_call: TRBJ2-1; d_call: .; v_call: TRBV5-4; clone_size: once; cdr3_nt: TGTGCCAGCAGCAGCCCAAGGGGGGGGCTCAATGAGCAGTTCTTC; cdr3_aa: CASSSPRGGLNEQFF
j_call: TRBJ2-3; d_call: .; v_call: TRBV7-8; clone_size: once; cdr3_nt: TGTGCCAGCAGTCACCAGGGGGGGAGGGGAGGTAAAGATACGCAGTATTTT; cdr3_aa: CASSHQGGRGGKDTQYF
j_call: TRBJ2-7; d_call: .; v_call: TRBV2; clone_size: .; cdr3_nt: TGTGCCAGCAGATCGGACAGACCCTACGAGCAGTACTTC; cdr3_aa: CASRSDRPYEQYF